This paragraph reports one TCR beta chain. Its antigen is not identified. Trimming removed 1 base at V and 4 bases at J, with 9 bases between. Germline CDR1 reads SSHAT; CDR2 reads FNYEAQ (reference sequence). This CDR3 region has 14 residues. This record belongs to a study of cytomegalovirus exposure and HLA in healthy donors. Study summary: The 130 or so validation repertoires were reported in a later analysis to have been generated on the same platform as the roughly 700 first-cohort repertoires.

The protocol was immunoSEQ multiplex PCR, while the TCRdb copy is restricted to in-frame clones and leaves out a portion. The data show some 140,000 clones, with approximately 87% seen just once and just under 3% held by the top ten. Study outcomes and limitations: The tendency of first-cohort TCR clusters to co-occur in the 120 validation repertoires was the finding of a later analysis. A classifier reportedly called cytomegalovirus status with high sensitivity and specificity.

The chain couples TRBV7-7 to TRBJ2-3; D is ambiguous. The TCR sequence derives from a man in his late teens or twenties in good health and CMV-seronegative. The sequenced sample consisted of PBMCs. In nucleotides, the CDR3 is TGTGCCAGCAGCTTAGGTCCCTCCCCAGATACGCAGTATTTT. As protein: CASSLGPSPDTQYF.